This passage covers 5 T cell receptor beta chains from one sample sequenced in a study of T cell repertoires in cytomegalovirus infection. TCRdb used MiXCR to reprocess the reads, holding one entry per CDR3 protein. The sample lists some 310,000 distinct CDR3 sequences, around 25% occurring once. Their antigens are not known. This material consisted of cultured PBMCs, taken from culture after CMV antigen stimulation. Receptor source: a human donor in good health (CMV status not recorded). Some clones in this sample may be carry-over from other donors' samples.

The chain is built from TRBV25-1 and TRBJ1-4, with D possibly being TRBD1 (5 bases). There are 14 residues in the CDR3. The V end lost 7 bases, the J end lost 10 bases, and 19 bases lay between the germline ends. Germline CDR1 reads MGHDK; CDR2 reads SYGVNS. The CDR3 here is CASMSGPAGGKLFF. Here the CDR3 DNA reads TGTGCCAGCATGTCGGGGCCAGCGGGCGGAAAACTGTTTTTT.

This clonotype showed up just a few times. The chain carries TRBV29-1 and TRBJ2-1; the D is unclear. CDR1 and CDR2 from the germline V gene are SQVTM and ANQGSEA. CDR3 length: 13 residues. V dropped 8 bases and J dropped 4 bases, with 15 bases sitting between them. The CDR3: CSTGPGPYNEQFF. The CDR3 coding sequence is TGCAGCACGGGCCCGGGCCCATACAATGAGCAGTTCTTC.

The CDR3 nucleotides read TGCAGCGTTGAAGCTAGCGGGAGGGCCATGTACAATGAGCAGTTCTTC. Translation: CSVEASGRAMYNEQFF. The chain recombines TRBV29-1 with TRBJ2-1, with TRBD2 matching over 12 bases. From germline, CDR1 is SQVTM and CDR2 ANQGSEA. V was clipped by 1 base and J by 4 bases; unmatched bases: 5. The CDR3 totals 16 residues.

The rearrangement uses TRBV7-8 and TRBJ1-2; 8 positions match TRBD1. This CDR3 region has 16 residues. The V and J ends lost 4 bases and 8 bases, in that order; junction bases with no gene match: 15. CDR1 and CDR2 (germline): SGHVS, FQNEAQ. CDR3 residues: CASSSKRDRLKEGYTF. In DNA form, the CDR3 reads TGTGCCAGCAGCTCAAAACGGGACAGGCTAAAAGAAGGCTACACCTTC.

This clonotype was observed at least ten times. This sequence joins TRBV7-2 and TRBJ2-7; 8 nucleotides line up with TRBD2. Germline CDR1 is SGHTA and CDR2 is FQGNSA. The CDR3 contains 19 residues. V was pared by 2 bases and J by 4 bases, with 19 bases of the junction left unmatched. CDR3 bases: TGTGCCAGCAGCTTAAGCCCAAACGCTGGGGACGGGAGGGAGTACGAGCAGTACTTC. Translating gives CASSLSPNAGDGREYEQYF.